Below, 16 T cell receptor beta chains from the same sample are listed, as sequenced in a study of CD8 T cells in ankylosing spondylitis. TCRdb redid the calling of the 5' RACE reads with MiXCR, one entry per CDR3 protein. Of 200,000 to 300,000 distinct CDR3 sequences listed, more than 25% were seen once; the top ten hold around 4%. Sequenced input: blood, either unsorted or a sorted T cell fraction (not recorded which). These TCRs come from a male donor with ankylosing spondylitis or in good health (not recorded which).

The chain carries TRBV5-1 and TRBJ1-3; D is undetermined. Trimming pared 0 bases from V and 0 bases from J, leaving 10 bases between. Germline lookup yields CDR1 SGHRS and CDR2 YFSETQ. The CDR3 length is 16 residues. Written as DNA, the CDR3 is TGCGCCAGCAGCTTGGAGAACAGCCTCTCTGGAAACACCATATATTTT. Translation: CASSLENSLSGNTIYF.

This clonotype was seen only a few times. The chain employs TRBV27 and TRBJ2-5; possibly TRBD2 for D (7 bases). V lost 6 bases and J 5 bases, leaving 16 bases between the germline ends. The CDR3 is 14 amino acids. Germline V lookup: CDR1 MNHEY, CDR2 SMNVEV (reference sequence). DNA of the CDR3: TGTGCCAGCAGAAAAACGGGGGGCCTGGAGACCCAGTACTTC. Its translation: CASRKTGGLETQYF.

The rearrangement uses TRBV6-5 and TRBJ2-4, with 7 bases that match TRBD1. The CDR3 has 12 amino acids. V was clipped by 7 bases and J by 4 bases; unmatched bases: 1. Germline CDR1 and CDR2: MNHEY and SVGAGI. CDR3: CASKDRKNIQYF. The CDR3 DNA reads TGTGCCAGCAAGGACAGGAAAAACATTCAGTACTTC.

This rearrangement joins TRBV20-1 to TRBJ2-3, with 8 bases identical to TRBD1. Germline CDR1 and CDR2: DFQATT and SNEGSKA (reference sequence). Unmatched junction bases numbered 7, after V lost 4 bases and J lost 4 bases. This CDR3 has 14 amino acids. This CDR3 is CSATGQENPDTQYF. CDR3 bases: TGCAGTGCTACGGGACAGGAGAACCCAGATACGCAGTATTTT.

The chain recombines TRBV29-1 with TRBJ1-1, with D perhaps matching TRBD1 (5 bases). Germline-derived CDR1 and CDR2 are SQVTM and ANQGSEA. Trimming pared 7 bases from V and 3 bases from J, leaving 21 bases between. This CDR3 is 15 amino acids long. The CDR3 DNA reads as TGCAGCGCCCGTGGTGGTGGCAGGGCTGACACTGAAGCTTTCTTT. Translating it yields CSARGGGRADTEAFF.

In its sample, this clonotype was seen a few times. The CDR3 sequence: CASSSPPSGGAGTQYF. For the CDR3, the DNA is TGTGCCAGCAGTTCCCCGCCTAGCGGGGGGGCGGGTACGCAGTATTTT. This chain joins TRBV12-3 or TRBV12-4 and TRBJ2-3; 12 nucleotides align to TRBD2. V lost 4 bases and J lost 8; bases outside the gene matches: 10. CDR3 size: 16 residues.

The chain recombines TRBV20-1 with TRBJ2-3, with 8 positions matching TRBD1. Looked up from germline, CDR1 is DFQATT and CDR2 is SNEGSKA (reference sequence). The CDR3 length is 15 residues. After removal of 0 bases from V and 4 bases from J, the junction contained 6 bases not matched to a gene. The CDR3 loop is CSARDWTGIPDTQYF. Written as DNA, the CDR3 is TGCAGTGCTAGAGATTGGACAGGGATACCAGATACGCAGTATTTT.

V and J are TRBV4-2 and TRBJ2-5; D gene ambiguous. Germline-derived CDR1 and CDR2 are LGHNA and YNFKEQ. Trimming shortened V by 0 bases and J by 4 bases, and 6 bases separated the two germline ends. There are 13 residues in the CDR3. The CDR3 reads CASSQEWGETQYF. In nucleotides, the CDR3 is TGTGCCAGCAGCCAAGAATGGGGAGAGACCCAGTACTTC.

This sequence joins TRBV5-1 and TRBJ2-7; TRBD1 matches 8 bases. J was trimmed by 3 bases and V by 0 bases; bases with no gene match: 5. There are 15 residues in the CDR3. The V gene's germline CDR1 is SGHRS and CDR2 YFSETQ. CDR3 nucleotide sequence: TGCGCCAGCAGCTTGGAAGGGACAGGCTACTACGAGCAGTACTTC. As protein: CASSLEGTGYYEQYF.

The V and J genes are TRBV11-2 and TRBJ2-7, with a possible D match to TRBD2 (5 bases). The CDR3 totals 16 residues. The germline gives CDR1 SGHAT, CDR2 FQNNGV. V lost 5 bases, J lost 2 bases, and 19 bases lay in between. The CDR3 DNA reads as TGTGCCAGCAGCCCCCTCGAACTAGAAGGACCCTACGAGCAGTACTTC. Protein product: CASSPLELEGPYEQYF.

There are a few counts of this clonotype. The chain carries TRBV29-1 and TRBJ2-5, with D perhaps TRBD1 (5 bases). Germline CDR1 SQVTM, CDR2 ANQGSEA. The CDR3 is 13 residues long. Trimming pared 3 bases from V and 2 bases from J, leaving 10 bases between. The CDR3 nucleotides read TGCAGCGTTGAGGGCAGGGTGCAAGAGACCCAGTACTTC. As protein: CSVEGRVQETQYF.

The rearrangement uses TRBV15 and TRBJ2-5; 7 bases line up with TRBD2. The CDR3 covers 13 residues. V lost 4 bases and J lost 5; bases outside the gene matches: 4. Germline V lookup: CDR1 LNHNV, CDR2 YYDKDF (reference sequence). Here the CDR3 DNA reads TGTGCCACCAGCATGGGAGGGGTTGAGACCCAGTACTTC. This encodes CATSMGGVETQYF.

This rearrangement joins TRBV14 to TRBJ2-1, with TRBD2 matching over 7 bases. Germline CDR1 reads SGHDN; CDR2 reads FVKESK. The CDR3 totals 15 residues. J gave up 5 bases and V 3 bases, and 7 bases lay outside the gene matches. The CDR3: CASSQAGLADNEQFF. CDR3 nucleotide sequence: TGTGCCAGCAGCCAGGCCGGTCTAGCGGACAATGAGCAGTTCTTC.

V is TRBV6-5 and J is TRBJ2-1, with D unclear. Germline assignment: CDR1 MNHEY and CDR2 SVGAGI. V was cut by 0 bases and J by 8 bases, with 11 bases left in between. The CDR3 spans 14 residues. CDR3 residues: CASSYSALLDEQFF. Written as DNA, the CDR3 is TGTGCCAGCAGTTACTCGGCCCTCTTGGATGAGCAGTTCTTC.

The table lists this clonotype with a few counts. CDR3: CASRGWRGGSYEQYF. The DNA of the CDR3 is TGTGCCAGCAGAGGGTGGAGGGGCGGCTCCTACGAGCAGTACTTC. This chain uses TRBV28 with TRBJ2-7; a weak D match, TRBD2 (6 bases). Between the trimmed V and J ends, which lost 6 bases and 0 bases, there was a span of 15 bases. Germline CDR1 and CDR2: MDHEN and SYDVKM. The CDR3 extends over 15 amino acids.

V gene TRBV6-1 combines with J gene TRBJ1-1; no firm D call. This CDR3 is built from 14 residues. V lost 7 bases and J lost 5, with 17 bases in between. Germline assignment: CDR1 MNHNS and CDR2 SASEGT. The CDR3 spells CASTSGVVGTEAFF. The CDR3 DNA follows: TGTGCCAGCACCTCGGGAGTTGTGGGGACTGAAGCTTTCTTT.